The sequence of this T cell receptor beta chain was determined in a study of Ad26.COV2.S vaccination and SARS-CoV-2 variants. The study, taken as a whole, reports: There was a possibility that the TCR breadth and depth analyses underestimated total T cell responses. The study found similar non-spike TCR breadth in vaccine and placebo recipients. Once vaccination had occurred, spike-specific CD8+ and CD4+ T cell responses reportedly showed substantial breadth.

On this clone: What it recognizes is unknown.

Using immunoSEQ multiplex PCR, the repertoire was profiled, and TCRdb retains in-frame clones only, with some absent. The sample gives fewer than 900,000 clones, roughly 90% of which show up once; approximately 1.5% is in the top ten. Treatment denoted: roughly 20 received Ad26.COV2.S at low or high dose, single or two shots; 5 received placebo; per-sample allocation not given. Collection of samples fell on day 63 after the first vaccine or placebo injection. The source of this sequence is a person between 18 and 65 years old who received the Ad26.COV2.S COVID-19 vaccine or a placebo. The material sequenced was peripheral blood, taken in a trial of Ad26.COV2.S vaccine versus placebo.

CDR3 sequence reads: CAWSVSANYGYTF. The CDR3 DNA sequence: TGTGCCTGGAGTGTATCAGCTAACTATGGCTACACCTTC. The rearrangement links TRBV30 to TRBJ1-2, with D unresolved. This CDR3 is built from 13 residues. V lost 0 bases, J lost 0 bases, and 5 bases lay in between. Germline-derived CDR1 and CDR2 are GTSNPN and SVGIG (reference sequence).